A selection of T cell receptor beta chains follows, all from one sample in a study of blood T cell repertoires in COVID-19. Generated by immunoSEQ multiplex PCR, the TCRdb table keeps only in-frame clones and is missing some. This table has about 170,000 clones, about four fifths appearing once. Sequencing used peripheral blood. These receptor sequences come from a man aged 70 or older with active or convalescent COVID-19. The CDR3 runs from the conserved cysteine through the conserved F or W. D genes are given only for firm matches. Clone size appears in some rows only: once, few, many, or a class for an expanded clone.

j_call,v_call,d_call,cdr3_length,clone_size,cdr3_aa,cdr3_nt
TRBJ1-2,TRBV6-5,TRBD1,15,NA,CASRTGGTMDYGYTF,TGTGCCAGCAGGACAGGGGGGACTATGGACTATGGCTACACCTTC
TRBJ2-5,TRBV9,TRBD2,15,NA,CASSLGTSGQETQYF,TGTGCCAGCAGCCTCGGGACTAGCGGCCAAGAGACCCAGTACTTC
TRBJ2-5,TRBV5-1,NA,17,NA,CASSLDPMRVRGETQYF,TGCGCCAGCAGCTTGGACCCGATGAGGGTCCGGGGAGAGACCCAGTACTTC
TRBJ2-7,TRBV6-5,TRBD2,15,many,CASSYRAGGPYEQYF,TGTGCCAGCAGTTACCGGGCGGGGGGGCCGTACGAGCAGTACTTC
TRBJ1-1,TRBV7-9,NA,15,NA,CASSLNPGSNTEAFF,TGTGCCAGCAGCTTAAATCCGGGTTCGAACACTGAAGCTTTCTTT
TRBJ2-3,TRBV6-2/TRBV6-3,TRBD2,13,NA,CASSPRGADTQYF,TGTGCCAGCAGTCCACGGGGGGCAGATACGCAGTATTTT
TRBJ1-1,TRBV6-2/TRBV6-3,NA,16,NA,CASSYLGNPVNTEAFF,TGTGCCAGCAGTTACCTCGGGAATCCGGTGAACACTGAAGCTTTCTTT
TRBJ1-2,TRBV7-6,NA,15,NA,CASSLTAGSRGGYTF,TGTGCCAGCAGCTTAACAGCGGGGAGTCGCGGCGGCTACACCTTC
TRBJ2-1,TRBV7-3,NA,15,NA,CASSLGTLGSNEQFF,TGTGCCAGCAGCTTAGGGACCCTCGGGAGCAATGAGCAGTTCTTC
TRBJ2-1,TRBV27,TRBD2,18,NA,CASSELAGGPSSYNEQFF,TGTGCCAGCAGTGAACTAGCGGGAGGGCCTAGCTCCTACAATGAGCAGTTCTTC
TRBJ1-1,TRBV5-8,TRBD1,17,NA,CASSLEGGDRVYTEAFF,TGTGCCAGCAGCTTGGAGGGTGGTGACAGGGTATACACTGAAGCTTTCTTT
TRBJ1-6,TRBV30,NA,13,NA,CAWDSLYNSPLHF,TGTGCCTGGGACAGCCTATATAATTCACCCCTCCACTTT
TRBJ2-1,TRBV7-2,TRBD1,13,NA,CASSSRQGGEQFF,TGTGCCAGCAGCTCTCGACAGGGGGGTGAGCAGTTCTTC
TRBJ2-5,TRBV12-3/TRBV12-4,NA,13,NA,CASRVRQKETQYF,TGTGCCAGCAGGGTGAGGCAGAAAGAGACCCAGTACTTC
TRBJ2-2,TRBV15,NA,14,NA,CATSRGQATGELFF,TGTGCCACCAGCAGAGGACAGGCCACCGGGGAGCTGTTTTTT
TRBJ2-2,TRBV28,TRBD2,15,NA,CASSHRTSLPGELFF,TGTGCCAGCAGTCATAGGACTAGCCTCCCCGGGGAGCTGTTTTTT
TRBJ2-2,TRBV19,TRBD2,13,NA,CASSREGTGELFF,TGTGCCAGTAGTAGGGAGGGCACCGGGGAGCTGTTTTTT
TRBJ1-1,TRBV6-2/TRBV6-3,NA,11,NA,CASSQFSGAFF,TGTGCCAGCAGCCAATTTTCAGGAGCTTTCTTT
TRBJ2-1,TRBV27,NA,15,NA,CASSSTRVIDNEQFF,TGTGCCAGCAGTTCCACCAGGGTAATCGACAATGAGCAGTTCTTC
TRBJ2-1,TRBV7-2,TRBD2,16,once,CASSPTRTSVSNEQFF,TGTGCCAGCAGCCCCACCCGGACTAGCGTAAGCAATGAGCAGTTCTTC
TRBJ2-1,TRBV5-1,TRBD2,16,NA,CASSLAGTSGPIEQFF,TGCGCCAGCAGCTTGGCCGGGACTAGCGGGCCCATTGAGCAGTTCTTC
TRBJ2-7,TRBV18,TRBD1,15,NA,CASSPSLRGQDEQYF,TGTGCCAGCTCACCGTCCCTCAGGGGGCAGGACGAGCAGTACTTC
TRBJ2-3,TRBV29-1,NA,12,NA,CSVRLALNTQYF,TGCAGCGTCCGACTTGCCTTGAATACGCAGTATTTT
TRBJ1-1,TRBV6-1,NA,14,NA,CASSERTVNTEAFF,TGTGCCAGCAGTGAACGAACTGTGAACACTGAAGCTTTCTTT
TRBJ1-5,TRBV7-8,NA,15,few,CASSLYGGRNQPQHF,TGTGCCAGCAGCTTATATGGGGGCCGGAATCAGCCCCAGCATTTT
TRBJ2-7,TRBV4-3,NA,15,NA,CASSQDWHVFYEQYF,TGCGCCAGCAGCCAAGATTGGCACGTATTCTACGAGCAGTACTTC
TRBJ1-2,TRBV7-9,NA,15,NA,CASSLKDGWEGGYTF,TGTGCCAGCAGCCTGAAGGACGGCTGGGAGGGAGGCTACACCTTC
TRBJ2-1,TRBV7-3,NA,16,once,CASSLGRKSSYNEQFF,TGTGCCAGCAGCTTAGGCCGTAAAAGCTCCTACAATGAGCAGTTCTTC
TRBJ1-6,TRBV27,TRBD1,15,NA,CASTPYRGAGSPLHF,TGTGCCAGCACCCCATACAGGGGCGCGGGATCACCCCTCCACTTT
TRBJ2-5,TRBV5-6,NA,13,once,CASSLAGPETQYF,TGTGCCAGCAGCTTGGCAGGGCCGGAGACCCAGTACTTC
TRBJ1-5,TRBV18,NA,13,NA,CASSPSGDQPQHF,TGTGCCAGCTCACCATCGGGGGATCAGCCCCAGCATTTT
TRBJ1-4,TRBV14,NA,16,NA,CASSQDRGRVNEKLFF,TGTGCCAGCAGCCAAGATCGAGGCAGAGTTAATGAAAAACTGTTTTTT
TRBJ2-6,TRBV27,NA,18,NA,CASSLSGQIPSGANVLTF,TGTGCCAGCAGTTTATCGGGGCAGATCCCCTCTGGGGCCAACGTCCTGACTTTC
TRBJ1-1,TRBV5-4,NA,14,once,CASSLAIPNTEAFF,TGTGCCAGCAGCTTGGCTATCCCGAACACTGAAGCTTTCTTT
TRBJ1-4,TRBV6-5,TRBD1,14,NA,CASRPGGTNEKLFF,TGTGCCAGCAGACCAGGGGGCACTAATGAAAAACTGTTTTTT
TRBJ2-7,TRBV28,NA,15,NA,CASSLTRTISYEQYF,TGTGCCAGCAGCCTAACCAGGACTATCAGCTACGAGCAGTACTTC
TRBJ2-7,TRBV28,TRBD1,16,NA,CASSPPRQGGAYEQYF,TGTGCCAGCAGTCCTCCCCGACAGGGGGGAGCCTACGAGCAGTACTTC
TRBJ1-2,TRBV18,NA,13,NA,CASSPGQAVGYTF,TGTGCCAGCTCACCGGGGCAGGCGGTAGGCTACACCTTC
TRBJ2-7,TRBV4-3,TRBD2,15,NA,CASSPTSGGAYEQYF,TGCGCCAGCAGCCCAACTAGCGGGGGTGCGTACGAGCAGTACTTC
TRBJ1-1,TRBV5-1,TRBD1,15,once,CASSLVDRGNTEAFF,TGCGCCAGCAGCTTGGTAGACAGGGGGAACACTGAAGCTTTCTTT
TRBJ1-4,TRBV9,NA,15,NA,CASSVGAGIGEKLFF,TGTGCCAGCAGCGTAGGCGCGGGGATTGGTGAAAAACTGTTTTTT
TRBJ2-3,TRBV6-1,TRBD2,19,NA,CASSAIRPGTRAGTDTQYF,TGTGCCAGCAGTGCAATTCGTCCCGGGACTAGAGCGGGCACAGATACGCAGTATTTT
TRBJ1-5,TRBV28,NA,17,NA,CASSLNREWLGNQPQHF,TGTGCCAGCAGTTTAAACAGGGAATGGTTGGGCAATCAGCCCCAGCATTTT
TRBJ2-2,TRBV11-3,TRBD1,14,NA,CASSQRTGDGELFF,TGTGCCAGCAGCCAACGGACAGGGGACGGGGAGCTGTTTTTT